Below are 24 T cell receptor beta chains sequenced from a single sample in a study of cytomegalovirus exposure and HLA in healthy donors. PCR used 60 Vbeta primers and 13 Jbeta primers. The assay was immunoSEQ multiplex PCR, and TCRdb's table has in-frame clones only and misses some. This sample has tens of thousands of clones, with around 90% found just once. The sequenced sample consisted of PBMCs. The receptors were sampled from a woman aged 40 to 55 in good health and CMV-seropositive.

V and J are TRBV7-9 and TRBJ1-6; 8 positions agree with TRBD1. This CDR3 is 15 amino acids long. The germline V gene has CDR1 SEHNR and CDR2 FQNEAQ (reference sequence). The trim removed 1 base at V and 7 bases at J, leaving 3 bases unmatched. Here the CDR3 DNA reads TGTGCCAGCAGCTTAGGGGGACAGGTCAATTCACCCCTCCACTTT. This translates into CASSLGGQVNSPLHF.

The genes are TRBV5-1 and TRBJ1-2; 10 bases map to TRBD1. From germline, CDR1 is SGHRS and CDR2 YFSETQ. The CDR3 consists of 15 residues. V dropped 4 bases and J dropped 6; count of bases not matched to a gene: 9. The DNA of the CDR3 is TGCGCCAGCAGCGTGGCCAGGGGACAGGGGCATGGCTACACCTTC. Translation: CASSVARGQGHGYTF.

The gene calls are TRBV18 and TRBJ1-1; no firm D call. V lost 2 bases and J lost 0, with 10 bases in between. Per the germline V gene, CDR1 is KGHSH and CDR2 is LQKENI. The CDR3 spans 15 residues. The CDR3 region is CASSPSGVVNTEAFF. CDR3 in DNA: TGTGCCAGCTCACCATCCGGGGTAGTGAACACTGAAGCTTTCTTT.

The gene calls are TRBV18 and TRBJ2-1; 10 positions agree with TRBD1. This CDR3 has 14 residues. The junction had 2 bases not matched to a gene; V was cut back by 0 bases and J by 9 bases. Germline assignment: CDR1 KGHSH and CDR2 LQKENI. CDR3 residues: CASSPPGQGIEQFF. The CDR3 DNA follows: TGTGCCAGCTCACCACCGGGACAGGGGATTGAGCAGTTCTTC.

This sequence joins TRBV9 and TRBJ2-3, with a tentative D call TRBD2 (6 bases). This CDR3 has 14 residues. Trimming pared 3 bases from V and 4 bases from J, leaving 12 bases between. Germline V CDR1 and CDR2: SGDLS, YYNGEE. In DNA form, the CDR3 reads TGTGCCAGCAGCGCCTCTAGCGTCTCAGATACGCAGTATTTT. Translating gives CASSASSVSDTQYF.

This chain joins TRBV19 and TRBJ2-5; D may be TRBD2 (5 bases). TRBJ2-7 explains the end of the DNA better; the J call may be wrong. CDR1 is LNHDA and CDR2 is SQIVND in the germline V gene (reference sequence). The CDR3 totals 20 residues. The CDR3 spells CASSISPKEGLLGSSYEQYF. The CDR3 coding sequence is TGTGCCAGTAGTATTTCCCCGAAAGAAGGTTTACTGGGGAGCTCCTACGAGCAGTACTTC.

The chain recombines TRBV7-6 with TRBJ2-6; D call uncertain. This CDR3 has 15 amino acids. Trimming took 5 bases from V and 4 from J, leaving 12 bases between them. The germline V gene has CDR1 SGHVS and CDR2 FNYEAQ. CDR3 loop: CASSLTGSGANVLTF. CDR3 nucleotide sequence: TGTGCCAGCAGCCTCACCGGGTCAGGGGCCAACGTCCTGACTTTC. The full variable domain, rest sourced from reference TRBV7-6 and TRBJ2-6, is GAGVSQSPRYKVTKRGQDVALRCDPISGHVSLYWYRQALGQGPEFLTYFNYEAQQDKSGLPNDRFSAERPEGSISTLTIQRTEQRDSAMYRCASSLTGSGANVLTFGAGSRLTVL.

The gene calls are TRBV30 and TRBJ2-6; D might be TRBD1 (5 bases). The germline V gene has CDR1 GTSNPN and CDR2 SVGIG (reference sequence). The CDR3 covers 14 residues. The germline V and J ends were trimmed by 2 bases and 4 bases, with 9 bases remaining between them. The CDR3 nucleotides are TGTGCCTGGAGTATGACAGCCGGGGCCAACGTCCTGACTTTC. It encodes CAWSMTAGANVLTF. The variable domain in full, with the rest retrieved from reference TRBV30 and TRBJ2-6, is SQTIHQWPATLVQPVGSPLSLECTVEGTSNPNLYWYRQAAGRGLQLLFYSVGIGQISSEVPQNLSASRPQDRQFILSSKKLLLSDSGFYLCAWSMTAGANVLTFGAGSRLTVL.

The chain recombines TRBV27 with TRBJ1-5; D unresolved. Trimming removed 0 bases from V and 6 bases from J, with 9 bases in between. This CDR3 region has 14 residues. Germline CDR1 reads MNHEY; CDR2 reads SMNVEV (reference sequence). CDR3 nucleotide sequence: TGTGCCAGCAGTTTATCGAGGCAAGTTCAGCCCCAGCATTTT. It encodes CASSLSRQVQPQHF.

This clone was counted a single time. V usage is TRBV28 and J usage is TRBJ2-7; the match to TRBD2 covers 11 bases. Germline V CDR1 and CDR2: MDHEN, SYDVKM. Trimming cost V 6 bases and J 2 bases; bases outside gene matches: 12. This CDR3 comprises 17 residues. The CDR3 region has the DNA TGTGCCAGCAGCTACCGCCTAGCGGGAGGAGACGCCTACGAGCAGTACTTC. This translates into CASSYRLAGGDAYEQYF.

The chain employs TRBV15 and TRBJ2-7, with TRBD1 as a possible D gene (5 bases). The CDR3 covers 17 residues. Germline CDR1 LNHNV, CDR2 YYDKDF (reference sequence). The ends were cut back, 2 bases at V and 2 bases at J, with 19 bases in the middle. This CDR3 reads CATSRTTQGLKTYEQYF. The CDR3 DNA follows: TGTGCCACCAGCAGAACCACGCAGGGATTGAAGACCTACGAGCAGTACTTC.

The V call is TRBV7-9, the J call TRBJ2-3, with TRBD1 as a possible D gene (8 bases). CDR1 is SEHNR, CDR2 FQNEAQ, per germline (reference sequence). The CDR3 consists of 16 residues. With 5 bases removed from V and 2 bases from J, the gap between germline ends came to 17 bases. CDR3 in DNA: TGTGCCAGCAGCATACAGGGGGGGACAGCCACAGATACGCAGTATTTT. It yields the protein CASSIQGGTATDTQYF.

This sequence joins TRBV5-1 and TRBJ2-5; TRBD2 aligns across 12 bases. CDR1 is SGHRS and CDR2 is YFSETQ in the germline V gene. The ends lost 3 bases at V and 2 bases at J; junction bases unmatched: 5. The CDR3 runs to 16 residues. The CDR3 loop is CASSSGLAGRQETQYF. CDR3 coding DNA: TGCGCCAGCAGCTCCGGACTAGCGGGGAGACAAGAGACCCAGTACTTC. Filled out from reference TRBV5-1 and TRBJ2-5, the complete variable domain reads KAGVTQTPRYLIKTRGQQVTLSCSPISGHRSVSWYQQTPGQGLQFLFEYFSETQRNKGNFPGRFSGRQFSNSRSEMNVSTLELGDSALYLCASSSGLAGRQETQYFGPGTRLLVL.

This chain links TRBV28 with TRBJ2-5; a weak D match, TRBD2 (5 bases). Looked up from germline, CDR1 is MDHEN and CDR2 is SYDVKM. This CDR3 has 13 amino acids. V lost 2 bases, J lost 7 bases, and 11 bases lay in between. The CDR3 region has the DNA TGTGCCAGCAGTTTACTAGCAGGTGGGACCCAGTACTTC. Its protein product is CASSLLAGGTQYF.

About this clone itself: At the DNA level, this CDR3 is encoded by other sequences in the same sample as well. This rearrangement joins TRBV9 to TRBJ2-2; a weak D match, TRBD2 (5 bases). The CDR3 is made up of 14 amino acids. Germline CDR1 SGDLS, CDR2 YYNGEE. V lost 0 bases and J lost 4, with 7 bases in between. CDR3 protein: CASSVASRTGELFF. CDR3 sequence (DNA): TGTGCCAGCAGCGTAGCTAGCCGCACCGGGGAGCTGTTTTTT.

The CDR3 spells CASKLDNSDTQYF. CDR3 nucleotides: TGTGCCAGCAAACTAGACAATTCAGATACGCAGTATTTT. This sequence joins TRBV2 and TRBJ2-3, with a tentative D call TRBD2 (5 bases). Germline values: CDR1 SNHLY, CDR2 FYNNEI. V was cut by 7 bases and J by 4 bases, with 12 bases left in between. This CDR3 is built from 13 residues.

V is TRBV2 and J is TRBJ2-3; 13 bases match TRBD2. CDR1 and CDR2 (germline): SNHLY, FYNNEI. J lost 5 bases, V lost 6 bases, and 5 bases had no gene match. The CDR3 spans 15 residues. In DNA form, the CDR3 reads TGTGCCAGCAGGAGACTAGCGGGAGGTGGAGATACGCAGTATTTT. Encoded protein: CASRRLAGGGDTQYF.

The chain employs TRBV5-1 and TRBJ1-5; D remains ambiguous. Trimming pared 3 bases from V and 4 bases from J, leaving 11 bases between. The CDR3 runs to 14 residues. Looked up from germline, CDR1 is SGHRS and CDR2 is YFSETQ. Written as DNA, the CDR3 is TGCGCCAGCAGCTCAGGTGAAGTTAATCAGCCCCAGCATTTT. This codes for CASSSGEVNQPQHF.

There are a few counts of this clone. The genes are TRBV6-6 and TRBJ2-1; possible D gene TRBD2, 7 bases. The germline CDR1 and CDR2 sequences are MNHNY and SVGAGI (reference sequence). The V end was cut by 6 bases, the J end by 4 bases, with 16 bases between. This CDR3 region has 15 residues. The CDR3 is CASRGALAVYNEQFF. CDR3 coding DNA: TGTGCCAGCAGGGGGGCGCTAGCGGTTTACAATGAGCAGTTCTTC.

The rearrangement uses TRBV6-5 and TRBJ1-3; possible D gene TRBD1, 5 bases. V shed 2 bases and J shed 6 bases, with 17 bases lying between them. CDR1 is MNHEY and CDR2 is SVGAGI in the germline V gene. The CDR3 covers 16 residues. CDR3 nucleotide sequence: TGTGCCAGCAGTTACCGGGCAGGGATGTTCCAAAACACCATATATTTT. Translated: CASSYRAGMFQNTIYF.

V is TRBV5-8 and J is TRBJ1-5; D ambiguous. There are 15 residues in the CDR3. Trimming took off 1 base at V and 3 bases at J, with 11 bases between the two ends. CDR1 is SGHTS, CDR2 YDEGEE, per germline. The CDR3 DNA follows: TGTGCCAGCAGCTTGAAGCAACTTATCAATCAGCCCCAGCATTTT. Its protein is CASSLKQLINQPQHF.

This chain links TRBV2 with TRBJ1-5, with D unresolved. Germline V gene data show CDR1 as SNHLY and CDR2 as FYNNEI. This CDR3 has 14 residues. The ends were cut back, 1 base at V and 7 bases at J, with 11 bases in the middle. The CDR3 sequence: CASSEGGLIQPQHF. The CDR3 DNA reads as TGTGCCAGCAGTGAAGGCGGCCTAATCCAGCCCCAGCATTTT.

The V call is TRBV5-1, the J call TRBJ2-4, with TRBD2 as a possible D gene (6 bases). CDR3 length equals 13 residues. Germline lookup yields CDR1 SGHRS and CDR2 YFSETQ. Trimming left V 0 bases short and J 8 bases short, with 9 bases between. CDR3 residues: CASSLGLEDIQYF. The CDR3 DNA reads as TGCGCCAGCAGCTTGGGACTAGAGGACATTCAGTACTTC.

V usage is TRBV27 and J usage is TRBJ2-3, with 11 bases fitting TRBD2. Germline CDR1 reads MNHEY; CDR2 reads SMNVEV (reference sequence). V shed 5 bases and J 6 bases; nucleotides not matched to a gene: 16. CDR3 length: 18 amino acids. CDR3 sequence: CASSILSRLAGSKDTQYF. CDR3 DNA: TGTGCCAGCAGTATCCTATCTCGACTAGCGGGGTCTAAGGATACGCAGTATTTT.